In its sample, the clone carrying this TCR beta chain was seen a few times. This specimen comes from a study of patients and donors after allogeneic stem cell transplantation. TCRdb re-called the RT-PCR reads through MiXCR, storing one row per CDR3 protein. Of 84,000 or so distinct CDR3 sequences listed, roughly 50% are singletons. The germline V and J ends were trimmed by 5 bases and 9 bases, with 14 bases remaining between them. The germline V gene encodes CDR1 DFQATT and CDR2 SNEGSKA (reference sequence). The CDR3 consists of 12 residues. The TCR comes from a human donor who was either an allogeneic HSCT recipient or a stem cell or donor lymphocyte infusion donor (not recorded which). It is not recorded whose cells these are; they may come from a transplant donor. What was sequenced was blood, either unsorted or a sorted T cell fraction (not recorded which). V gene TRBV20-1 combines with J gene TRBJ1-5; TRBD1 might be the D (6 bases). The CDR3 reads CSAGRDKAPQHF. In DNA form, the CDR3 reads TGCAGTGCTGGACGGGACAAAGCGCCCCAGCATTTT.